One sample yielded the 4 T cell receptor beta chains listed below, sequenced in a study of cytomegalovirus exposure and HLA in healthy donors. PCR primers comprised 60 Vbeta and 13 Jbeta primers. Sequencing used immunoSEQ multiplex PCR; TCRdb keeps in-frame clones, though not all of them. This table holds around 100,000 clones, roughly 71% found once. The source material was PBMCs. These receptors originate from a man in his fifties in good health and CMV-seronegative.

The J gene is TRBJ2-7, the V gene TRBV4-3, with 10 bases lining up with TRBD2. CDR1 is LGHNA, CDR2 YSLEER, per germline. CDR3 length equals 15 residues. Unmatched junction bases numbered 3, after V lost 2 bases and J lost 2 bases. The CDR3 is CASSQIAGGAYEQYF. CDR3 DNA: TGCGCCAGCAGCCAAATAGCGGGAGGCGCCTACGAGCAGTACTTC.

This clone appeared a single time. The V and J genes are TRBV10-2 and TRBJ1-2; D is unclear. Germline V gives CDR1 WSHSY, CDR2 SAAADI. V was clipped by 4 bases and J by 12 bases, with 15 bases between them. This CDR3 spans 12 amino acids. This chain's CDR3 is CASSVVLGGNTF. The CDR3, as DNA: TGCGCCAGCAGTGTAGTCCTAGGAGGGAACACCTTC.

The chain has TRBV5-1 and TRBJ1-6; 9 nucleotides line up with TRBD1. The V gene end was trimmed by 3 bases and the J gene end by 4 bases; junction bases not matched to a gene: 5. Germline CDR1 and CDR2: SGHRS and YFSETQ. The CDR3 spans 16 residues. This CDR3 is CASSSQTGGYNSPLHF. CDR3 in DNA: TGCGCCAGCAGCTCCCAGACAGGGGGTTATAATTCACCCCTCCACTTT.

The chain combines TRBV5-1 with TRBJ2-2; the match to TRBD2 covers 7 bases. This CDR3 has 15 amino acids. Trimming removed 0 bases from V and 6 bases from J; junction bases left unmatched: 5. Germline CDR1 SGHRS, CDR2 YFSETQ. The CDR3 DNA follows: TGCGCCAGCAGCTTGGTTGCGGGAGTTTCCGGGGAGCTGTTTTTT. Amino acid sequence: CASSLVAGVSGELFF.